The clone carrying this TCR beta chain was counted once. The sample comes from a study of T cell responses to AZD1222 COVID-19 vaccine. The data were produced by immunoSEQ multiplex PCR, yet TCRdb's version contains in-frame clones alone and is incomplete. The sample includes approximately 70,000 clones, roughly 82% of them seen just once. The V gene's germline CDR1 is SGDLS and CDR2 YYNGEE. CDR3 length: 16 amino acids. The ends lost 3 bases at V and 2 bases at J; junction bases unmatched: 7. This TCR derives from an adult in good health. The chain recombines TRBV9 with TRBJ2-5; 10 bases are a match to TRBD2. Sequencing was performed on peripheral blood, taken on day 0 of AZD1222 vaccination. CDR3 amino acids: CASSASGGRGQETQYF. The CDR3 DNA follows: TGTGCCAGCAGCGCTAGCGGGGGTAGGGGGCAAGAGACCCAGTACTTC.